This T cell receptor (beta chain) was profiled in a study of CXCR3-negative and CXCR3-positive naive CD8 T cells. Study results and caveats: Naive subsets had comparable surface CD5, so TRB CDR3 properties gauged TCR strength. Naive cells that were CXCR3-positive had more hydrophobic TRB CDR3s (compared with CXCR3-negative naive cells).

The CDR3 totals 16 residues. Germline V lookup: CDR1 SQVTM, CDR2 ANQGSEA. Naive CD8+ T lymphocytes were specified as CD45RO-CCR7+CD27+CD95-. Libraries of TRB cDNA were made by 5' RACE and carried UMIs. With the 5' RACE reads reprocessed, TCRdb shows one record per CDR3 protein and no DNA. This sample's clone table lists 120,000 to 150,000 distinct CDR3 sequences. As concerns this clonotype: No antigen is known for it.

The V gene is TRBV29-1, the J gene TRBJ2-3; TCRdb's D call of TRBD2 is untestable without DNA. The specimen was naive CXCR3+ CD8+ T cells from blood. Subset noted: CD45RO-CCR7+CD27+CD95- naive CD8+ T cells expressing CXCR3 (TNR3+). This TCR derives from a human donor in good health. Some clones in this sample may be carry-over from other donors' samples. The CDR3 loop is CSVEALNSPRGDTQYF.